These 29 T cell receptor beta chains share one sample of origin, sequenced in a study of Tregs in tolerant kidney transplant recipients. Clones were sequenced by immunoSEQ multiplex PCR, and TCRdb holds only the in-frame ones, with some missing. The table includes more than 90,000 clones, approximately 93% detected once. Related graft donors supplied nonmyeloablative bone marrow transplants, and mixed chimerism was transient. The specimen was CD4+ T cells from blood (PBMCs), collected 12 months after the transplant. These receptors all stem from a human patient who received a combined kidney and bone marrow transplant. Some T cells may possibly be graft donor cells.

The table lists this clone with a count of one. The chain links TRBV18 to TRBJ2-5; tentatively, D is TRBD2 (7 bases). Per the germline V gene, CDR1 is KGHSH and CDR2 is LQKENI. The CDR3 runs 13 residues. V was trimmed by 6 bases and J by 4 bases, leaving 12 bases between them. CDR3: CASSPGGRETQYF. CDR3 DNA: TGTGCCAGCTCCCCCGGGGGGCGAGAGACCCAGTACTTC.

CDR3: CASGQAPSGAFF. The CDR3 nucleotides read TGTGCTAGTGGTCAAGCCCCTTCCGGAGCTTTCTTT. The chain recombines TRBV12-5 with TRBJ1-1; D unresolved. Germline V gene lookup returns CDR1 LGHNT and CDR2 FRNRAP. Between the trimmed V and J ends, which lost 5 bases and 10 bases, there was a span of 14 bases. CDR3 length equals 12 residues.

The chain combines TRBV30 with TRBJ2-5, with 8 bases matching TRBD1. The J call may not be correct, given that the DNA end is closer to TRBJ2-7. CDR3 length: 13 residues. Germline-derived CDR1 and CDR2 are GTSNPN and SVGIG (reference sequence). The CDR3 bases are TGTGCCTGGAAACAGGACAGGGACGGCGAGCAGTACTTC. It encodes CAWKQDRDGEQYF.

The chain employs TRBV11-1 and TRBJ1-1; D is perhaps TRBD1 (6 bases). The germline V gene encodes CDR1 SGHAT and CDR2 FQDESV (reference sequence). V was trimmed by 5 bases and J by 5 bases, leaving 12 bases between them. The CDR3 consists of 13 residues. The CDR3 nucleotides read TGTGCCAGCAGCACACACAGGGTTACTGAAGCTTTCTTT. Translated: CASSTHRVTEAFF.

The chain links TRBV9 to TRBJ1-3; 9 nucleotides align to TRBD1. The CDR3 loop spans 15 amino acids. The V and J ends lost 4 bases and 7 bases, in that order; junction bases with no gene match: 9. Germline CDR1 reads SGDLS; CDR2 reads YYNGEE. The CDR3 DNA sequence: TGTGCCAGCAGCCCCAAATCAGGACAGGGGAACACCATATATTTT. The encoded protein is CASSPKSGQGNTIYF.

The V call is TRBV5-6, the J call TRBJ2-1; 8 nucleotides align to TRBD1. Germline loops: CDR1 SGHDT, CDR2 YYEEEE. The CDR3 is 17 amino acids. The junction had 9 bases not matched to a gene; V was cut back by 4 bases and J by 0 bases. The CDR3 region is CASSLTGGANSYNEQFF. CDR3 bases: TGTGCCAGCAGCCTCACAGGGGGAGCTAACTCCTACAATGAGCAGTTCTTC.

This sequence joins TRBV10-3 and TRBJ2-2; D might be TRBD2 (6 bases). This CDR3 comprises 15 residues. Deletions cut 3 bases from V and 3 bases from J, with 11 bases between. The germline V gene encodes CDR1 ENHRY and CDR2 SYGVKD. CDR3 sequence: CAISDRDWDTGELFF. The CDR3 DNA is TGTGCCATCAGTGACCGGGACTGGGACACCGGGGAGCTGTTTTTT.

About this clone itself: This CDR3 is also generated by other DNA sequences in the sample. The chain employs TRBV20-1 and TRBJ1-1, with D hard to call. This CDR3 is 11 amino acids long. Germline CDR1 DFQATT, CDR2 SNEGSKA (reference sequence). V was pared by 1 base and J by 5 bases, with 5 bases between. CDR3 sequence: CSARGRTEAFF. CDR3 sequence (DNA): TGCAGTGCTAGAGGGAGGACTGAAGCTTTCTTT.

This clone was counted between two and nine times. CDR3 in amino acids: CASSVETVPLHF. CDR3 DNA sequence: TGTGCCAGCAGTGTTGAGACAGTGCCCCTCCACTTT. V usage is TRBV2 and J usage is TRBJ1-6; TRBD1 might be the D (5 bases). The CDR3 is made up of 12 amino acids. V shed 4 bases and J shed 13 bases, with 11 bases lying between them. Germline loops: CDR1 SNHLY, CDR2 FYNNEI.

The chain has TRBV10-3 and TRBJ2-5; 13 positions match TRBD2. V shed 0 bases, J shed 2 bases, and the junction held 3 bases outside the gene matches. This CDR3 is 17 amino acids long. The germline CDR1 and CDR2 sequences are ENHRY and SYGVKD. The CDR3 sequence: CAISESRLAGGQETQYF. CDR3 sequence (DNA): TGTGCCATCAGTGAGTCCAGACTAGCGGGAGGACAAGAGACCCAGTACTTC.

CDR3 sequence: CASNQEATGDQPQHF. Here the CDR3 DNA reads TGTGCCAGCAACCAAGAAGCAACAGGGGATCAGCCCCAGCATTTT. This sequence joins TRBV7-2 and TRBJ1-5; 7 bases are a match to TRBD1. Germline V gene data show CDR1 as SGHTA and CDR2 as FQGNSA. The CDR3 consists of 15 residues. V lost 7 bases and J lost 5; bases outside the gene matches: 11.

The chain carries TRBV6-1 and TRBJ2-3; 8 bases agree with TRBD2. CDR1 and CDR2 (germline): MNHNS, SASEGT. The V gene end was trimmed by 1 base and the J gene end by 5 bases; junction bases not matched to a gene: 8. The CDR3 runs 16 residues. Written as DNA, the CDR3 is TGTGCCAGCAGTGAAGTCACGGGGGGGATACGAGATACGCAGTATTTT. Translation gives CASSEVTGGIRDTQYF.

The chain has TRBV28 and TRBJ1-3; 11 bases agree with TRBD1. CDR3 length: 15 residues. The V and J ends lost 3 bases and 4 bases, in that order; junction bases with no gene match: 2. Germline lookup yields CDR1 MDHEN and CDR2 SYDVKM. The CDR3 nucleotides are TGTGCCAGCAGTTTGGACAGGGGGCCCGGAAACACCATATATTTT. Its protein product is CASSLDRGPGNTIYF.

Remarks on this clone: At one boundary the junction diverges from the germline segment, which might be a read error. Distinct nucleotide sequences in the sample also encode this CDR3. This chain connects TRBV10-3 to TRBJ1-6; 7 bases are a match to TRBD1. This CDR3 contains 16 residues. The germline V gene encodes CDR1 ENHRY and CDR2 SYGVKD. The CDR3 loop is CAASAGGMLRDSPLHF. CDR3 bases: TGTGCCGCATCGGCAGGGGGAATGTTGAGGGATTCCCCCCTCCACTTT.

The V gene is TRBV2, the J gene TRBJ2-5; 9 positions match TRBD1. The better agreement between TRBJ2-7 and the DNA end casts doubt on the J call. The CDR3 contains 14 residues. CDR1 SNHLY and CDR2 FYNNEI come from the germline V gene. CDR3 nucleotide sequence: TGTGCCAGCGATTTTGGGACAGGGATCTACGAGCAGTACTTC. It encodes CASDFGTGIYEQYF.

The chain recombines TRBV9 with TRBJ2-5; 16 positions agree with TRBD2. This CDR3 has 15 residues. The V gene's germline CDR1 is SGDLS and CDR2 YYNGEE. Germline trimming cut 2 bases from V and 5 bases from J; bases unmatched to any gene: 0. The CDR3 coding sequence is TGTGCCAGCAGCGTGGGACTAGCGGGAGGGGAGACCCAGTACTTC. It is translated as CASSVGLAGGETQYF.

The V gene is TRBV30, the J gene TRBJ2-5; tentatively, D is TRBD1 (6 bases). V was pared by 6 bases and J by 1 base, with 6 bases between. This CDR3 is built from 11 residues. Germline V lookup: CDR1 GTSNPN, CDR2 SVGIG (reference sequence). CDR3 in amino acids: CACRGQETQYF. The CDR3 DNA reads as TGTGCCTGCAGGGGCCAAGAGACCCAGTACTTC.

This sequence joins TRBV10-3 and TRBJ1-3, with 10 bases aligning to TRBD1. The V segment lost 10 bases and the J segment 4 bases; nucleotides outside the gene matches: 4. This CDR3 spans 13 amino acids. Germline-derived CDR1 and CDR2 are ENHRY and SYGVKD. CDR3 in DNA: TGTGCCACCGGACAGGGGGACGGAAACACCATATATTTT. Its translation: CATGQGDGNTIYF.

This chain uses TRBV28 with TRBJ2-1; 9 nucleotides align to TRBD1. The germline V gene has CDR1 MDHEN and CDR2 SYDVKM. V shed 7 bases, J shed 15 bases, and the junction held 10 bases outside the gene matches. The CDR3 covers 12 residues. The CDR3 sequence: CASTPSGTGLFF. As DNA, the CDR3 is TGTGCCAGCACCCCCTCTGGGACAGGGCTGTTCTTC.

The rearrangement links TRBV15 to TRBJ2-5, with TRBD1 identical over 8 bases. The CDR3 spans 18 residues. Germline values: CDR1 LNHNV, CDR2 YYDKDF (reference sequence). The V segment lost 0 bases and the J segment 0 bases; nucleotides outside the gene matches: 9. CDR3 sequence: CATSRDLYGQGHQETQYF. The CDR3 coding sequence is TGTGCCACCAGCAGAGATCTTTACGGACAGGGTCACCAAGAGACCCAGTACTTC.

The chain recombines TRBV2 with TRBJ2-1, with 7 bases aligning to TRBD1. Germline CDR1 and CDR2: SNHLY and FYNNEI. The CDR3 contains 17 residues. The V gene end was trimmed by 6 bases and the J gene end by 5 bases; junction bases not matched to a gene: 16. The CDR3 DNA follows: TGTGCCAGCAGCATTGGAATACCGGGACAGATCAACAATGAGCAGTTCTTC. Its protein is CASSIGIPGQINNEQFF. Together with reference TRBV2 and TRBJ2-1, the CDR3 gives the full variable domain: EPEVTQTPSHQVTQMGQEVILRCVPISNHLYFYWYRQILGQKVEFLVSFYNNEISEKSEIFDDQFSVERPDGSNFTLKIRSTKLEDSAMYFCASSIGIPGQINNEQFFGPGTRLTVL.

J is TRBJ2-7 and V is TRBV21-1; TRBD2 is the table's D call, not checked against the DNA. TRBV21-1 is reported as a pseudogene. This CDR3 contains 14 residues. The CDR3 DNA follows: TGTGCCAGCTCTCCCGGTCCTCGGGAGGCCGAGCAGTACTTC. It is translated as CASSPGPREAEQYF.

This clone was seen a few times. The chain has TRBV18 and TRBJ2-5; TRBD1 might be the D (6 bases). Trimming took off 4 bases at V and 2 bases at J, with 8 bases between the two ends. CDR1 is KGHSH and CDR2 is LQKENI in the germline V gene. The CDR3 loop spans 13 amino acids. The DNA for the CDR3 is TGTGCCAGCTCACGAGGGGGTCAAGAGACCCAGTACTTC. Protein product: CASSRGGQETQYF.

The DNA for the CDR3 is TGTGCCAGCAGTGCTAGAAGGGGGAAGTCCTACGAGCAGTACTTC. This encodes CASSARRGKSYEQYF. J is TRBJ2-7 and V is TRBV2; a possible D gene is TRBD1 (6 bases). The length of the CDR3 is 15 residues. Germline CDR1 SNHLY, CDR2 FYNNEI. Trimming shortened V by 4 bases and J by 1 base, and 14 bases separated the two germline ends. The whole variable domain, filled in from reference TRBV2 and TRBJ2-7, reads EPEVTQTPSHQVTQMGQEVILRCVPISNHLYFYWYRQILGQKVEFLVSFYNNEISEKSEIFDDQFSVERPDGSNFTLKIRSTKLEDSAMYFCASSARRGKSYEQYFGPGTRLTVT.

The chain is built from TRBV19 and TRBJ2-3; no clear D. Deletions cut 4 bases from V and 2 bases from J, with 13 bases between. The germline CDR1 and CDR2 sequences are LNHDA and SQIVND (reference sequence). There are 15 residues in the CDR3. Here the CDR3 reads CASSTGPIVTDTQYF. CDR3 DNA: TGTGCCAGTAGTACTGGGCCCATTGTCACAGATACGCAGTATTTT.

The rearrangement joins TRBV4-3 to TRBJ2-3; perhaps TRBD1 as D (6 bases). Trimming stripped 0 bases from V and 1 base from J, with 17 bases between. The germline CDR1 and CDR2 sequences are LGHNA and YSLEER. The CDR3 covers 18 residues. CDR3 in DNA: TGCGCCAGCAGCCAAGAAACAGGGATACCTCTACGCACAGATACGCAGTATTTT. Translated: CASSQETGIPLRTDTQYF.

J is TRBJ2-3 and V is TRBV5-6, with D possibly being TRBD1 (6 bases). Germline CDR1 and CDR2: SGHDT and YYEEEE. V was trimmed by 4 bases and J by 0 bases, leaving 12 bases between them. This CDR3 is 15 amino acids long. Here the CDR3 DNA reads TGTGCCAGCAGCCTAAGGACAGCTAGCACAGATACGCAGTATTTT. Encoded protein: CASSLRTASTDTQYF.

CDR3 sequence reads: CASSQSSRIHGYTF. CDR3 DNA sequence: TGCGCCAGCAGCCAAAGTTCTAGGATTCATGGCTACACCTTC. This chain links TRBV4-3 with TRBJ1-2; D call uncertain. The V end lost 2 bases, the J end lost 6 bases, and 13 bases lay between the germline ends. CDR1 and CDR2 (germline): LGHNA, YSLEER. This CDR3 comprises 14 residues.

The V call is TRBV7-2, the J call TRBJ1-1; possibly TRBD1 for D (6 bases). Germline assignment: CDR1 SGHTA and CDR2 FQGNSA. Trimming shortened V by 4 bases and J by 4 bases, and 22 bases separated the two germline ends. This CDR3 contains 17 residues. CDR3 protein: CASSSPRGRGRSTEAFF. The CDR3 region has the DNA TGTGCCAGCAGCTCTCCCAGGGGCAGGGGTCGTAGCACTGAAGCTTTCTTT.